Presented here are 27 T cell receptor beta chains from one specimen sequenced in a study of cytotoxic CD8 clonotypes in ibrutinib-treated CLL. TCRdb's copy holds only in-frame clones and misses some; the assay was immunoSEQ multiplex PCR. The table records hundreds of thousands of clones, 60% to 75% of them present only once. The material was PBMCs, obtained after 24 months of ibrutinib treatment. These receptors were taken from a human donor with chronic lymphocytic leukemia.

The count of this clone is one. For the CDR3, the DNA is TGTGCCAGCAGCCTCCGGAACAATGAGCAGTTCTTC. Protein sequence: CASSLRNNEQFF. This chain links TRBV7-8 with TRBJ2-1; no clear D gene. Germline V gives CDR1 SGHVS, CDR2 FQNEAQ. Trimming took off 5 bases at V and 5 bases at J, with 7 bases between the two ends. The CDR3 extends over 12 amino acids.

This chain links TRBV5-1 with TRBJ1-1, with TRBD1 as a possible D gene (6 bases). V was pared by 1 base and J by 5 bases, with 18 bases between. This CDR3 comprises 16 residues. The germline V gene has CDR1 SGHRS and CDR2 YFSETQ. The CDR3: CASSLSPGDMGTEAFF. The CDR3 DNA sequence: TGCGCCAGCAGCTTGTCGCCAGGGGATATGGGGACTGAAGCTTTCTTT.

This clone was counted between two and nine times. The chain recombines TRBV7-3 with TRBJ2-3; tentatively, D is TRBD2 (6 bases). Germline loops: CDR1 SGHTA, CDR2 FQGTGA. The CDR3 is made up of 15 amino acids. The ends were cut back, 1 base at V and 1 base at J, with 9 bases in the middle. This CDR3 reads CASSLSSGRTDTQYF. The CDR3 region has the DNA TGTGCCAGCAGCTTAAGTAGCGGCCGCACAGATACGCAGTATTTT.

The chain recombines TRBV7-6 with TRBJ2-1; 14 bases match TRBD2. The J segment lost 6 bases and the V segment lost 5 bases, leaving 21 bases of the junction unmatched. CDR3 size: 21 residues. CDR1 and CDR2 from the germline V gene are SGHVS and FNYEAQ. CDR3 nucleotide sequence: TGTGCCAGCAGCCTCCGAACTCGACTAGCGGGAGGGCCAATTTGGGGCAATGAGCAGTTCTTC. Translation gives CASSLRTRLAGGPIWGNEQFF.

The chain carries TRBV5-1 and TRBJ2-5; D gene ambiguous. Germline V gene lookup returns CDR1 SGHRS and CDR2 YFSETQ. There are 14 residues in the CDR3. The V gene lost 3 bases and the J gene lost 1 base, with 10 bases spanning the gap. The CDR3 sequence is CASSYLGAQETQYF. In nucleotides, the CDR3 is TGCGCCAGCAGCTACCTGGGTGCCCAAGAGACCCAGTACTTC.

The rearrangement uses TRBV25-1 and TRBJ2-6; D unclear. V shed 4 bases and J shed 2 bases, with 3 bases lying between them. CDR3 size: 13 residues. CDR1 and CDR2 (germline): MGHDK, SYGVNS. The CDR3 coding sequence is TGTGCCAGCAGTGGCCCTGGGGCCAACGTCCTGACTTTC. This encodes CASSGPGANVLTF.

This clone was recorded at least ten times. The chain is built from TRBV28 and TRBJ1-5, with D unresolved. CDR3 length: 15 amino acids. Germline V gives CDR1 MDHEN, CDR2 SYDVKM. V was trimmed by 4 bases and J by 3 bases, leaving 13 bases between them. CDR3 nucleotides: TGTGCCAGCAGTTCATCGGGTGAGGACAATCAGCCCCAGCATTTT. As protein: CASSSSGEDNQPQHF.

This clone occurred once. The chain is built from TRBV6-1 and TRBJ2-7, with 9 bases lining up with TRBD1. This CDR3 comprises 14 residues. J gave up 5 bases and V 7 bases, and 9 bases lay outside the gene matches. CDR1 is MNHNS and CDR2 is SASEGT in the germline V gene. The CDR3 DNA sequence: TGTGCCAGCATCAGGCCGGGACAGGGTGACGAGCAGTACTTC. It codes for CASIRPGQGDEQYF.

This clone was observed a handful of times. CDR3 in DNA: TGTGCCAGCAGCCAATACGGGGTTAGCAATCAGCCCCAGCATTTT. This gives the protein CASSQYGVSNQPQHF. This chain joins TRBV16 and TRBJ1-5; D gene uncertain. Per the germline V gene, CDR1 is KGHSY and CDR2 is FQNENV. With 1 base removed from V and 0 bases from J, the gap between germline ends came to 7 bases. The CDR3 runs 15 residues.

A few counts support this clone. The V call is TRBV5-1, the J call TRBJ2-5, with a tentative D call TRBD1 (6 bases). The CDR3 totals 16 residues. CDR1 SGHRS and CDR2 YFSETQ come from the germline V gene. Trimming cost V 0 bases and J 5 bases, with 17 bases left between them. Here the CDR3 DNA reads TGCGCCAGCAGCTTGGCCGAGTCAGGGGAGAGGGAGACCCAGTACTTC. As protein: CASSLAESGERETQYF.

The rearrangement links TRBV25-1 to TRBJ2-3; D gene unclear. Germline assignment: CDR1 MGHDK and CDR2 SYGVNS. CDR3 length: 15 amino acids. The ends were cut back, 1 base at V and 0 bases at J, with 8 bases in the middle. The CDR3 nucleotides read TGTGCCAGCAGTGAATCAGCAACTAGCACAGATACGCAGTATTTT. This sequence encodes CASSESATSTDTQYF.

The V call is TRBV29-1, the J call TRBJ2-5; TRBD1 aligns across 9 bases. V lost 5 bases to trimming and J lost 5 bases; unmatched junction nucleotides: 3. This CDR3 has 12 residues. Germline-derived CDR1 and CDR2 are SQVTM and ANQGSEA. CDR3 nucleotide sequence: TGCAGCGTTAACAGGGGGCTGGAGACCCAGTACTTC. Translation gives CSVNRGLETQYF.

The rearrangement joins TRBV5-1 to TRBJ2-5, with 10 bases lining up with TRBD2. The CDR3 consists of 17 residues. The trim removed 4 bases at V and 0 bases at J, leaving 9 bases unmatched. CDR1 and CDR2 from the germline V gene are SGHRS and YFSETQ. The CDR3 region has the DNA TGCGCCAGCAGCCCGAACAGCGGGAGGGCGGACCAAGAGACCCAGTACTTC. This gives the protein CASSPNSGRADQETQYF.

The chain uses TRBV27 and TRBJ1-2; D gene uncertain. The germline gives CDR1 MNHEY, CDR2 SMNVEV (reference sequence). The CDR3 sequence is 13 residues long. V lost 4 bases and J lost 0, with 6 bases in between. DNA for the CDR3: TGTGCCAGCAGTTCCCCTCCTAACTATGGCTACACCTTC. Its translation is CASSSPPNYGYTF.

The rearrangement links TRBV4-1 to TRBJ2-5; tentatively, D is TRBD1 (7 bases). Trimming removed 3 bases at V and 4 bases at J, with 18 bases between. Germline V gives CDR1 MGHRA, CDR2 YSYEKL. The CDR3 contains 16 residues. The CDR3 sequence is CASSHPPSGGPETQYF. For the CDR3, the DNA is TGCGCCAGCAGCCATCCCCCTTCAGGGGGGCCAGAGACCCAGTACTTC.

The V gene is TRBV5-1, the J gene TRBJ1-1, with D maybe TRBD1 (6 bases). CDR1 is SGHRS and CDR2 is YFSETQ in the germline V gene. Trimming took 0 bases from V and 0 from J, leaving 9 bases between them. The CDR3 loop spans 15 amino acids. DNA of the CDR3: TGCGCCAGCAGCTTGGGAGGGACACTGAACACTGAAGCTTTCTTT. This codes for CASSLGGTLNTEAFF. The full variable domain, with the rest looked up from reference TRBV5-1 and TRBJ1-1, is KAGVTQTPRYLIKTRGQQVTLSCSPISGHRSVSWYQQTPGQGLQFLFEYFSETQRNKGNFPGRFSGRQFSNSRSEMNVSTLELGDSALYLCASSLGGTLNTEAFFGQGTRLTVV.

This chain connects TRBV2 to TRBJ1-2, with D possibly being TRBD1 (6 bases). Germline-derived CDR1 and CDR2 are SNHLY and FYNNEI. The V gene lost 2 bases and the J gene lost 6 bases, with 10 bases spanning the gap. This CDR3 has 13 amino acids. CDR3 region: CASSETTGDGYTF. CDR3 DNA: TGTGCCAGCAGTGAAACGACAGGCGATGGCTACACCTTC.

J is TRBJ2-7 and V is TRBV27; TRBD2 matches at 10 bases. Germline V gene data show CDR1 as MNHEY and CDR2 as SMNVEV (reference sequence). The V segment lost 5 bases and the J segment 2 bases; nucleotides outside the gene matches: 9. The CDR3 is made up of 16 amino acids. The CDR3 nucleotides read TGTGCCAGCAGTCCGCTCGGACTAGCGGCCACCTACGAGCAGTACTTC. This gives the protein CASSPLGLAATYEQYF.

The chain joins TRBV11-2 to TRBJ1-2; 10 bases align to TRBD1. V dropped 6 bases and J dropped 5; count of bases not matched to a gene: 12. Germline V gene sequence: CDR1 SGHAT, CDR2 FQNNGV. The CDR3 has 16 amino acids. In DNA form, the CDR3 reads TGTGCCAGCAGTAACAATATAGGGGGACAGGGGTATGGCTACACCTTC. Translation: CASSNNIGGQGYGYTF. The entire variable domain, with the rest obtained from reference TRBV11-2 and TRBJ1-2, is as follows: EAGVAQSPRYKIIEKRQSVAFWCNPISGHATLYWYQQILGQGPKLLIQFQNNGVVDDSQLPKDRFSAERLKGVDSTLKIQPAKLEDSAVYLCASSNNIGGQGYGYTFGSGTRLTVV.

This rearrangement joins TRBV29-1 to TRBJ2-2, with 8 bases aligning to TRBD1. The V gene end was trimmed by 4 bases and the J gene end by 1 base; junction bases not matched to a gene: 11. The CDR3 runs 17 residues. Germline V gene lookup returns CDR1 SQVTM and CDR2 ANQGSEA. The CDR3 is CSVGAPGGSWNTGELFF. The CDR3 DNA is TGCAGCGTTGGGGCCCCAGGGGGCTCTTGGAACACCGGGGAGCTGTTTTTT.

The chain carries TRBV28 and TRBJ2-7; the D gene is possibly TRBD1 (5 bases). V shed 5 bases and J shed 7 bases, with 12 bases lying between them. CDR3 size: 12 residues. Germline assignment: CDR1 MDHEN and CDR2 SYDVKM. The CDR3 nucleotides read TGTGCCAGCAGTCTAAGGGCAGGGGAGCAGTACTTC. Translation: CASSLRAGEQYF.

Concerning this clone: The same CDR3 can be traced to other DNA sequences in this sample. The V and J genes are TRBV27 and TRBJ2-7; possibly TRBD2 for D (6 bases). CDR3 length equals 14 residues. Trimming shortened V by 5 bases and J by 2 bases, and 13 bases separated the two germline ends. Looked up from germline, CDR1 is MNHEY and CDR2 is SMNVEV (reference sequence). The CDR3 here is CASSPQGTPYEQYF. The CDR3 nucleotides are TGTGCCAGCAGTCCACAAGGGACTCCCTACGAGCAGTACTTC.

In this sample, this clone turned up a few times. The chain joins TRBV27 to TRBJ2-7; D remains unclear. CDR1 is MNHEY, CDR2 SMNVEV, per germline (reference sequence). This CDR3 has 14 residues. Trimming cost V 0 bases and J 2 bases, with 8 bases left between them. CDR3 residues: CASSLSIIPYEQYF. DNA for the CDR3: TGTGCCAGCAGTTTATCGATCATACCCTACGAGCAGTACTTC.

This clone was seen more than once but under ten times. This chain joins TRBV2 and TRBJ1-2, with a weak D call TRBD1 (5 bases). Trimming cost V 2 bases and J 4 bases, with 11 bases left between them. Germline assignment: CDR1 SNHLY and CDR2 FYNNEI. The CDR3 totals 14 residues. CDR3 sequence: CASSELSGSYGYTF. The CDR3 region has the DNA TGTGCCAGCAGTGAACTGTCAGGGTCCTATGGCTACACCTTC.

This clone was observed a handful of times. This chain joins TRBV30 and TRBJ1-2, with a weak D call TRBD1 (5 bases). Germline CDR1 reads GTSNPN; CDR2 reads SVGIG (reference sequence). The CDR3 spans 14 residues. The V gene lost 5 bases and the J gene lost 4 bases, with 17 bases spanning the gap. In DNA, the CDR3 is TGTGCCTGGGGGGCGCGACCGGCGCTCTATGGCTACACCTTC. The encoded protein is CAWGARPALYGYTF. The full variable domain, its missing parts supplied by reference TRBV30 and TRBJ1-2, is SQTIHQWPATLVQPVGSPLSLECTVEGTSNPNLYWYRQAAGRGLQLLFYSVGIGQISSEVPQNLSASRPQDRQFILSSKKLLLSDSGFYLCAWGARPALYGYTFGSGTRLTVV.

This clone showed up just a few times. The chain recombines TRBV12-1 with TRBJ2-1; the table's TRBD2 call for D was not verified on the DNA. TRBV12-1 is a recognized pseudogene. The CDR3 spans 17 residues. CDR3 in amino acids: CASSYLQLRSSYNEQFF. In DNA form, the CDR3 reads TGTGCCAGCAGCTACCTCCAACTGAGAAGTTCCTACAATGAGCAGTTCTTC.

The V and J genes are TRBV28 and TRBJ2-5; either TRBD1 or TRBD2 may supply D (5 bases each). The V and J ends lost 8 bases and 3 bases respectively, with 13 bases between them. The CDR3 has 13 amino acids. Per germline, CDR1 MDHEN and CDR2 SYDVKM. Here the CDR3 DNA reads TGTGCCAGCCGCCGAGGGGCAGAAGAGACCCAGTACTTC. Its translation is CASRRGAEETQYF.